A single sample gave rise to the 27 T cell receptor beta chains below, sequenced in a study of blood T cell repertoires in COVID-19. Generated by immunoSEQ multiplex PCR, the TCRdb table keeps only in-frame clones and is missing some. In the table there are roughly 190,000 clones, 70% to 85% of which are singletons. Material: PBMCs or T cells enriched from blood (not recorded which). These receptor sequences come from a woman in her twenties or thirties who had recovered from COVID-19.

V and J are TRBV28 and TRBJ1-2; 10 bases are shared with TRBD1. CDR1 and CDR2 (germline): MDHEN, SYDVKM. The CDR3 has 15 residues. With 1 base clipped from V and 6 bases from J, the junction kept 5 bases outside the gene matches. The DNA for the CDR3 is TGTGCCAGCAGTTTATCGGACAGGGGGAGACATGGCTACACCTTC. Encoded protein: CASSLSDRGRHGYTF.

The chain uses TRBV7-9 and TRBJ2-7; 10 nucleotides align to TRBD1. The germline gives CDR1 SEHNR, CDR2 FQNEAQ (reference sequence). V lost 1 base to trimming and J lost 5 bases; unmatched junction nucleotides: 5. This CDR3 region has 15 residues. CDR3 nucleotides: TGTGCCAGCAGCTTAGGAGGGACAGGGGCCCACGAGCAGTACTTC. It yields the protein CASSLGGTGAHEQYF.

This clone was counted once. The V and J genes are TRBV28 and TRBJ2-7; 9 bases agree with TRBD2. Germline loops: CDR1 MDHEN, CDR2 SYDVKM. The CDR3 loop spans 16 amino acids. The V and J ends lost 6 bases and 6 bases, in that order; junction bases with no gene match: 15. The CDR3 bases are TGTGCCAGCAGGTCGCCCCGCGGGAGGGCTAGTCTCGAGCAGTACTTC. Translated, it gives CASRSPRGRASLEQYF. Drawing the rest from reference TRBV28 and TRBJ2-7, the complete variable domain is DVKVTQSSRYLVKRTGEKVFLECVQDMDHENMFWYRQDPGLGLRLIYFSYDVKMKEKGDIPEGYSVSREKKERFSLILESASTNQTSMYLCASRSPRGRASLEQYFGPGTRLTVT.

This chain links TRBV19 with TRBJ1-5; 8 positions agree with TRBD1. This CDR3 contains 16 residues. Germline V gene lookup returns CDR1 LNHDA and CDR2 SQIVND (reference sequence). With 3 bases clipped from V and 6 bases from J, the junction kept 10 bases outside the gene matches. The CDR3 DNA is TGTGCCAGTAGTATTTTCCCGGACAGGGTGGGTCAGCCCCAGCATTTT. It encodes CASSIFPDRVGQPQHF.

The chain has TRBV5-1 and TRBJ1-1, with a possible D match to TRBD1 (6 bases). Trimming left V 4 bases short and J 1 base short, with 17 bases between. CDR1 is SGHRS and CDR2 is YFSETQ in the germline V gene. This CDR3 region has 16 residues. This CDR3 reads CASSHRDIGTNTEAFF. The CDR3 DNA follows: TGCGCCAGCAGCCACCGGGACATCGGGACGAACACTGAAGCTTTCTTT.

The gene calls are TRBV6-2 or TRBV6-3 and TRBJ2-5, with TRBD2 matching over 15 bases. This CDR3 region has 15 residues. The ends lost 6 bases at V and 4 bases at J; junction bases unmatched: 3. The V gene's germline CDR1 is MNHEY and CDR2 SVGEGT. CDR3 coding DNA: TGTGCCAGCAGCAGGGGACTAGCGGGAGGAGAGACCCAGTACTTC. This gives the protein CASSRGLAGGETQYF.

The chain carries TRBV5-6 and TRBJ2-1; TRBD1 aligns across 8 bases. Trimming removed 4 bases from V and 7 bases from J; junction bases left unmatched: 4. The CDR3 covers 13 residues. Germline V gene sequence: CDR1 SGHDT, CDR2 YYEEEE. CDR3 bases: TGTGCCAGCAGCAAGGACAGGGATAATGAGCAGTTCTTC. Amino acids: CASSKDRDNEQFF.

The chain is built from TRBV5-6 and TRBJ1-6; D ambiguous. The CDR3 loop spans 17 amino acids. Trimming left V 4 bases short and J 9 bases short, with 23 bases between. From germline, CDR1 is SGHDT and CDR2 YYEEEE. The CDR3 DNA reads TGTGCCAGCAGCCCCCCAGGCACGTCCGGTGGAGGTTCACCCCTCCACTTT. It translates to CASSPPGTSGGGSPLHF.

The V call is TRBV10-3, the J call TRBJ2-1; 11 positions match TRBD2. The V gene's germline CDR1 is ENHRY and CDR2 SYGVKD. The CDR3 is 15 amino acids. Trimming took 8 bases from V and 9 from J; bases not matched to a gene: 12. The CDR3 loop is CAIGARTSGQSEQFF. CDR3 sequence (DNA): TGTGCCATCGGGGCCCGGACTAGCGGGCAGTCTGAGCAGTTCTTC.

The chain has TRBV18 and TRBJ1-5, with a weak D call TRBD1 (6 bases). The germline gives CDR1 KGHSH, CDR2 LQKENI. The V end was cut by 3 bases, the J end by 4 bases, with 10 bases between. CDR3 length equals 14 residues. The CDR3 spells CASSPGQGNQPQHF. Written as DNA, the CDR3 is TGTGCCAGCTCACCGGGGCAGGGGAATCAGCCCCAGCATTTT.

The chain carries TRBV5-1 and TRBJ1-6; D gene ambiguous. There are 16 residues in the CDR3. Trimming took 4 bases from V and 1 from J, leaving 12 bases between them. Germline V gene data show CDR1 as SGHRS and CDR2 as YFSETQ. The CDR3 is CASSGDGRSYNSPLHF. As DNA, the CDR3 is TGCGCCAGCAGCGGCGACGGGAGGTCCTATAATTCACCCCTCCACTTT.

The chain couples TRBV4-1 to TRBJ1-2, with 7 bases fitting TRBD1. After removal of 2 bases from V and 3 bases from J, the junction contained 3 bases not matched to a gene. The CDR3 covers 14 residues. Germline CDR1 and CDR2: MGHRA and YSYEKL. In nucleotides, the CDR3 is TGCGCCAGCAGCCAACACGGGACAGACTATGGCTACACCTTC. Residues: CASSQHGTDYGYTF.

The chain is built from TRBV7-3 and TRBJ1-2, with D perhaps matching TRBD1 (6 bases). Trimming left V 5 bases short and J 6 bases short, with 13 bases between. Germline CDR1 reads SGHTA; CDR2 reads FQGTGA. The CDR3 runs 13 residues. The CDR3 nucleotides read TGTGCCAGCAGCCTATCAGGGGTCGATGGCTACACCTTC. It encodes CASSLSGVDGYTF.

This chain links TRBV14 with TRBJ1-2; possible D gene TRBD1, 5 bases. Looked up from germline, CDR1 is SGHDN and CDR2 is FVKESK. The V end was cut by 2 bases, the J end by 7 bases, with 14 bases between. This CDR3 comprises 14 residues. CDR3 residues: CASSQRGGALGYTF. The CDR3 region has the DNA TGTGCCAGCAGCCAAAGGGGTGGAGCTCTTGGCTACACCTTC. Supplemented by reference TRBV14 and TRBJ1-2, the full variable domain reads EAGVTQFPSHSVIEKGQTVTLRCDPISGHDNLYWYRRVMGKEIKFLLHFVKESKQDESGMPNNRFLAERTGGTYSTLKVQPAELEDSGVYFCASSQRGGALGYTFGSGTRLTVV.

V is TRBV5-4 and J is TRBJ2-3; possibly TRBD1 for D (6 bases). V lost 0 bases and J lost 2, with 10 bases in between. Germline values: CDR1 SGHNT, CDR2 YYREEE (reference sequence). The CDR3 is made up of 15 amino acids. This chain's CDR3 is CASSLGQENTDTQYF. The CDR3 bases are TGTGCCAGCAGCTTGGGACAGGAAAACACAGATACGCAGTATTTT. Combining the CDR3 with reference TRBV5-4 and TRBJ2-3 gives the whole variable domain ETGVTQSPTHLIKTRGQQVTLRCSSQSGHNTVSWYQQALGQGPQFIFQYYREEENGRGNFPPRFSGLQFPNYSSELNVNALELDDSALYLCASSLGQENTDTQYFGPGTRLTVL.

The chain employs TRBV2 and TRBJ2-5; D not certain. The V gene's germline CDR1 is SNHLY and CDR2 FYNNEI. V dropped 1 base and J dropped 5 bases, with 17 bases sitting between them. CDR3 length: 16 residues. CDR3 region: CASSEEVRALSETQYF. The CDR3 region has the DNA TGTGCCAGCAGTGAAGAGGTTCGAGCGCTGTCGGAGACCCAGTACTTC.

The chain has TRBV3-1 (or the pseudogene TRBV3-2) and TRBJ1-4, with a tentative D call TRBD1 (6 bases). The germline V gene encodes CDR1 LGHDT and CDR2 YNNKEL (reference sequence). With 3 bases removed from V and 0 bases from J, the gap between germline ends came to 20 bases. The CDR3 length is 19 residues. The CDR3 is CASSHDKRQVNATNEKLFF. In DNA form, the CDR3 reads TGTGCCAGCAGCCACGATAAGAGACAGGTAAATGCAACTAATGAAAAACTGTTTTTT.

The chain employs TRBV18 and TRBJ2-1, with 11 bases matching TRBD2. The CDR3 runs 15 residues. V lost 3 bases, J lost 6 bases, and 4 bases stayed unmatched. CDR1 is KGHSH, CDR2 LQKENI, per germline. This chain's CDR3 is CASSPSGRGGNEQFF. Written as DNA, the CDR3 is TGTGCCAGCTCACCTAGCGGGAGGGGTGGCAATGAGCAGTTCTTC.

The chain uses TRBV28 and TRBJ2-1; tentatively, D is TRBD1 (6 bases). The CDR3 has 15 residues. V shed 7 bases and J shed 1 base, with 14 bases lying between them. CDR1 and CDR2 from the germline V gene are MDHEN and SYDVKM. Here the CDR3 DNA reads TGTGCCAGCACGTGGACAGCCCTATCCTACAATGAGCAGTTCTTC. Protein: CASTWTALSYNEQFF.

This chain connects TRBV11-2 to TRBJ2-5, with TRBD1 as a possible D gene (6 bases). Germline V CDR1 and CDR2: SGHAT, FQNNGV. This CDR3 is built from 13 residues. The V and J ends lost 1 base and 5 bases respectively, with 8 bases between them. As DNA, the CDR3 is TGTGCCAGCAGCTTAGCAGGGGCCGAGACCCAGTACTTC. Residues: CASSLAGAETQYF. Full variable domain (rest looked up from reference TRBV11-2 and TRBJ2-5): EAGVAQSPRYKIIEKRQSVAFWCNPISGHATLYWYQQILGQGPKLLIQFQNNGVVDDSQLPKDRFSAERLKGVDSTLKIQPAKLEDSAVYLCASSLAGAETQYFGPGTRLLVL.

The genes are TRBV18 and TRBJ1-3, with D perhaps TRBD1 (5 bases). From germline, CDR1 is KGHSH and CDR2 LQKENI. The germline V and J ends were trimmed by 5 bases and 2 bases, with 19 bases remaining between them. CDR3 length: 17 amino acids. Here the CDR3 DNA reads TGTGCCAGCTCATTGAGGCTCGGGGGTTTCGCTGGAAACACCATATATTTT. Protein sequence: CASSLRLGGFAGNTIYF.

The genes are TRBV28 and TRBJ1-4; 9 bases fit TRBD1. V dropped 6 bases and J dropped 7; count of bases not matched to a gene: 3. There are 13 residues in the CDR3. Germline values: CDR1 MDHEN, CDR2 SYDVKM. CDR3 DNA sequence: TGTGCCAGCAGGACAGGGGGGGGTGAAAAACTGTTTTTT. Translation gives CASRTGGGEKLFF.

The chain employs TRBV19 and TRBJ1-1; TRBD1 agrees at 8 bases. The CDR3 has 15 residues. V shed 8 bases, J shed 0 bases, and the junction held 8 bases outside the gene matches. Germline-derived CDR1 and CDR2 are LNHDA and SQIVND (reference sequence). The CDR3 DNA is TGTGCCAGTTCAACAGGGGGATCGATGAACACTGAAGCTTTCTTT. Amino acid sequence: CASSTGGSMNTEAFF.

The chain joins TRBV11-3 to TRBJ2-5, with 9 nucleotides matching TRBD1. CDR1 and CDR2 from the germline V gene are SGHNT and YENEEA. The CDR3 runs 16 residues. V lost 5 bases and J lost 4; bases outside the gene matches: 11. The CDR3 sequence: CASSNRDRALGETQYF. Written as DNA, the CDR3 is TGTGCCAGCAGCAACCGGGACAGGGCACTTGGAGAGACCCAGTACTTC.

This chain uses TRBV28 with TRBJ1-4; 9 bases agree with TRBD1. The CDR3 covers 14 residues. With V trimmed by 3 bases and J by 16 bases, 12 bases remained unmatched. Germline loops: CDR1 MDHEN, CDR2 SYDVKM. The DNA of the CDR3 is TGTGCCAGCAGTTTGGGACAGGGAGGTATGGACGAGTTTTTT. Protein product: CASSLGQGGMDEFF.

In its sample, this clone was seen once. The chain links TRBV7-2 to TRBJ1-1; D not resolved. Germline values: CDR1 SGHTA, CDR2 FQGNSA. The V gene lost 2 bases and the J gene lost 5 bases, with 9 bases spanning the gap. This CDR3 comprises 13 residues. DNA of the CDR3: TGTGCCAGCAGCTTATTTTCGGGAACTGAAGCTTTCTTT. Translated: CASSLFSGTEAFF.

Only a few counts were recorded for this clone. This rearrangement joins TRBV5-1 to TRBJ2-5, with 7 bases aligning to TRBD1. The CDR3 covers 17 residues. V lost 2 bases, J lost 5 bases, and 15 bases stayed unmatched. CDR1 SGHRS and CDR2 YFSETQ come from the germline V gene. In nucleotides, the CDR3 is TGCGCCAGCAGCTTACGGACAGGCCTGTCCAGGAGGGAGACCCAGTACTTC. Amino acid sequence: CASSLRTGLSRRETQYF. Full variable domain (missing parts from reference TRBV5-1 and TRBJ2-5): KAGVTQTPRYLIKTRGQQVTLSCSPISGHRSVSWYQQTPGQGLQFLFEYFSETQRNKGNFPGRFSGRQFSNSRSEMNVSTLELGDSALYLCASSLRTGLSRRETQYFGPGTRLLVL.